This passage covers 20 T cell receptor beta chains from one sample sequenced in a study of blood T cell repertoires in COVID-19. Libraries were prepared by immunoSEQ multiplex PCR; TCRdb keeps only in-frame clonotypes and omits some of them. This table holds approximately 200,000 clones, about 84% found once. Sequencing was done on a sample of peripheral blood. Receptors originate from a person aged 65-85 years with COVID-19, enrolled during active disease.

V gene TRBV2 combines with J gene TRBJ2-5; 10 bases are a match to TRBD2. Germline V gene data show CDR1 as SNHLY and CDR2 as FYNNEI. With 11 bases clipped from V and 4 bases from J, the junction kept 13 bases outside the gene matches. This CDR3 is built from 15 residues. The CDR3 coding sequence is TGTGCCCTCGGCGGGCTAGCGGGGGTCGGAGAGACCCAGTACTTC. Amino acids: CALGGLAGVGETQYF. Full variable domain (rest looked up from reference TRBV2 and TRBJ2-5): EPEVTQTPSHQVTQMGQEVILRCVPISNHLYFYWYRQILGQKVEFLVSFYNNEISEKSEIFDDQFSVERPDGSNFTLKIRSTKLEDSAMYFCALGGLAGVGETQYFGPGTRLLVL.

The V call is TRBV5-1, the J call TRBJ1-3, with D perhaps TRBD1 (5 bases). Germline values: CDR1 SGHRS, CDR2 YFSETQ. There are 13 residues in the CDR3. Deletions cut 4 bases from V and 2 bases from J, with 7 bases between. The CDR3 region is CASSPGAGNTIYF. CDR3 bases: TGCGCCAGCAGCCCGGGGGCTGGAAACACCATATATTTT.

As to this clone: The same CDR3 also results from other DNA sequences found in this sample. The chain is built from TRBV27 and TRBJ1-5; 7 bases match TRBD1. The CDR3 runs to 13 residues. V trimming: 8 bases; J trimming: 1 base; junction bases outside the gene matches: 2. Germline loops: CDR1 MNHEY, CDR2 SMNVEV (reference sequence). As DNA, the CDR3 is TGTGCCAGCTCAGGGGGAAGCAATCAGCCCCAGCATTTT. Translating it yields CASSGGSNQPQHF.

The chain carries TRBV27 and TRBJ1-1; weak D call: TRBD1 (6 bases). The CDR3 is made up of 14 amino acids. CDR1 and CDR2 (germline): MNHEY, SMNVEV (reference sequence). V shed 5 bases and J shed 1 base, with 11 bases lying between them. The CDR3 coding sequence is TGTGCCAGCAGTGCCTACAGGGAGAACACTGAAGCTTTCTTT. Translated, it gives CASSAYRENTEAFF.

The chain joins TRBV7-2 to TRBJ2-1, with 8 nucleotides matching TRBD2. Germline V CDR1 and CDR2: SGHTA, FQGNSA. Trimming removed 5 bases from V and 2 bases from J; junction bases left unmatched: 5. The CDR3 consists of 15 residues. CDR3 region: CASSRTSGAYNEQFF. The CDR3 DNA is TGTGCCAGCAGCCGTACTAGCGGAGCCTACAATGAGCAGTTCTTC.

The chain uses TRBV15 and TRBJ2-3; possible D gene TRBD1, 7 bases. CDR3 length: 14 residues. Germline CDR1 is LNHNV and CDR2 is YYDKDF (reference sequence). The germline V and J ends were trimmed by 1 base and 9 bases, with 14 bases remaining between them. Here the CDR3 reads CATSRGGTENTQYF. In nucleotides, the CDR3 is TGTGCCACCAGCAGAGGCGGGACAGAAAACACGCAGTATTTT.

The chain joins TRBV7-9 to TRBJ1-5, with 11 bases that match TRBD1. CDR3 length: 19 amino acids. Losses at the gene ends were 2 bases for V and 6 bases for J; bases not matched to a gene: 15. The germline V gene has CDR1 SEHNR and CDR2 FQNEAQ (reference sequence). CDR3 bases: TGTGCCAGCAGCTTAACCCCGGGACAGGGGGTCGGGGTTAGTCAGCCCCAGCATTTT. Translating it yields CASSLTPGQGVGVSQPQHF.

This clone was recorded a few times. The CDR3 DNA is TGCAGCGTTGCTAACTTAAACTCAGTAGCAAATGGCTACACCTTC. Translating gives CSVANLNSVANGYTF. The chain recombines TRBV29-1 with TRBJ1-2; D unclear. The germline V gene encodes CDR1 SQVTM and CDR2 ANQGSEA. The CDR3 contains 15 residues. V was clipped by 4 bases and J by 6 bases, with 21 bases between them.

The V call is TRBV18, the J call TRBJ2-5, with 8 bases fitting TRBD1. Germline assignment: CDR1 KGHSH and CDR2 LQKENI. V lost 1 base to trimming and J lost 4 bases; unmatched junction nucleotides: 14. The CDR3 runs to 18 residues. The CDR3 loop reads CASSPLWRTGSVRETQYF. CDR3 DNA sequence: TGTGCCAGCTCACCACTCTGGCGGACAGGGTCGGTTCGAGAGACCCAGTACTTC. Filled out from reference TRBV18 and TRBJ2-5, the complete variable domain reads NAGVMQNPRHLVRRRGQEARLRCSPMKGHSHVYWYRQLPEEGLKFMVYLQKENIIDESGMPKERFSAEFPKEGPSILRIQQVVRGDSAAYFCASSPLWRTGSVRETQYFGPGTRLLVL.

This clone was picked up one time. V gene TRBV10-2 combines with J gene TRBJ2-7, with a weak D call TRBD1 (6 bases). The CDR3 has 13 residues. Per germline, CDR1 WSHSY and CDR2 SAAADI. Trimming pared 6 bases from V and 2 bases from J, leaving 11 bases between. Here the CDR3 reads CASRQGVTYEQYF. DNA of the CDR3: TGCGCCAGCAGACAGGGCGTCACCTACGAGCAGTACTTC.

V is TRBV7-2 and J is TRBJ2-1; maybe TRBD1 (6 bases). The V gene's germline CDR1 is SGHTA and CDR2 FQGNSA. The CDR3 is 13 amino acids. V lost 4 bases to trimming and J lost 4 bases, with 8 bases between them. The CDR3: CASSYDRYNEQFF. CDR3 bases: TGTGCCAGCAGCTACGACAGGTACAATGAGCAGTTCTTC.

CDR3: CASSLGLEDNEQFF. CDR3 DNA sequence: TGTGCCAGCAGTTTGGGACTAGAAGACAATGAGCAGTTCTTC. The rearrangement links TRBV6-5 to TRBJ2-1; TRBD2 agrees at 8 bases. Germline lookup yields CDR1 MNHEY and CDR2 SVGAGI. The ends lost 4 bases at V and 5 bases at J; junction bases unmatched: 4. CDR3 length: 14 residues.

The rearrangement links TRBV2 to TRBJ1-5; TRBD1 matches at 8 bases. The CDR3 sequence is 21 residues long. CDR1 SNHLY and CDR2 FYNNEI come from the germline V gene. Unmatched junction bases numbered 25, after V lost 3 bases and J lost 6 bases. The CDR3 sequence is CASSEGPPGQEERPGCQPQHF. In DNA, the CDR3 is TGTGCCAGCAGTGAGGGTCCCCCGGGACAGGAAGAAAGGCCGGGGTGTCAGCCCCAGCATTTT.

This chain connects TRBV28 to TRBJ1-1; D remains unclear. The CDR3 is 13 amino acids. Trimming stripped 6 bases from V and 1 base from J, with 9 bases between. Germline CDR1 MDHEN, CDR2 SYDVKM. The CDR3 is CASSQRRNTEAFF. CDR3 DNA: TGTGCCAGCAGCCAGAGGCGGAACACTGAAGCTTTCTTT.

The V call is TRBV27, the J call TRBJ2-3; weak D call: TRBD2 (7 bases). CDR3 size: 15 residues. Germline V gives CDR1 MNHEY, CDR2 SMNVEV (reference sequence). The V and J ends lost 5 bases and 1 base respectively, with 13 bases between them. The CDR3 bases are TGTGCCAGCAGTATGGGGGGGGGCGGCACAGATACGCAGTATTTT. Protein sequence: CASSMGGGGTDTQYF.

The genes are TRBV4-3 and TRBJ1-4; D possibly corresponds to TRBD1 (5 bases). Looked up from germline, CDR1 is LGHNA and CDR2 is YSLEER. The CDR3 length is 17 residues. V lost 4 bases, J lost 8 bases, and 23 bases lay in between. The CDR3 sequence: CASSLLTLTRAHEKLFF. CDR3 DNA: TGCGCCAGCAGCCTCCTGACCCTAACCAGGGCACACGAAAAACTGTTTTTT.

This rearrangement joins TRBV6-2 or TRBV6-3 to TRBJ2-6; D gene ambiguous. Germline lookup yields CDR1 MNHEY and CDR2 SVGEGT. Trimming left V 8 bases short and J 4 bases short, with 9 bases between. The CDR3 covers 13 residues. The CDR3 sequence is CASGPSGANVLTF. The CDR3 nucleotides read TGTGCCAGCGGCCCATCGGGGGCCAACGTCCTGACTTTC.

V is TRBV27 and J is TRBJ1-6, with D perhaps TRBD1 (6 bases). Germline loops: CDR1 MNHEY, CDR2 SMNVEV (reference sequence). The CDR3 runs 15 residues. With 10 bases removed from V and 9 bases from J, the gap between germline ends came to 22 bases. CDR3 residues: CATALGQGYRSPLHF. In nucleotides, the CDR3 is TGTGCCACTGCGTTAGGGCAGGGGTATCGTTCACCCCTCCACTTT.

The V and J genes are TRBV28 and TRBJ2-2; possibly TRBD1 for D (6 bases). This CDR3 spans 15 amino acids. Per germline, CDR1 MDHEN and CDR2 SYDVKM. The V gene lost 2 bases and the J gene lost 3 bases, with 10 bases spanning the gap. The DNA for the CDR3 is TGTGCCAGCAGTTTAGTGGACAGATACACCGGGGAGCTGTTTTTT. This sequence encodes CASSLVDRYTGELFF.

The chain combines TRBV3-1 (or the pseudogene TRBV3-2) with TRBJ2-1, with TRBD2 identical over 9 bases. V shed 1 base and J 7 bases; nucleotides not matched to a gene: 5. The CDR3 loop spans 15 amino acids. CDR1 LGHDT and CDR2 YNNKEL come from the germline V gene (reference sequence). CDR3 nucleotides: TGTGCCAGCAGCCAAGGGACTAGCGTCGGAAATGAGCAGTTCTTC. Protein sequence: CASSQGTSVGNEQFF.